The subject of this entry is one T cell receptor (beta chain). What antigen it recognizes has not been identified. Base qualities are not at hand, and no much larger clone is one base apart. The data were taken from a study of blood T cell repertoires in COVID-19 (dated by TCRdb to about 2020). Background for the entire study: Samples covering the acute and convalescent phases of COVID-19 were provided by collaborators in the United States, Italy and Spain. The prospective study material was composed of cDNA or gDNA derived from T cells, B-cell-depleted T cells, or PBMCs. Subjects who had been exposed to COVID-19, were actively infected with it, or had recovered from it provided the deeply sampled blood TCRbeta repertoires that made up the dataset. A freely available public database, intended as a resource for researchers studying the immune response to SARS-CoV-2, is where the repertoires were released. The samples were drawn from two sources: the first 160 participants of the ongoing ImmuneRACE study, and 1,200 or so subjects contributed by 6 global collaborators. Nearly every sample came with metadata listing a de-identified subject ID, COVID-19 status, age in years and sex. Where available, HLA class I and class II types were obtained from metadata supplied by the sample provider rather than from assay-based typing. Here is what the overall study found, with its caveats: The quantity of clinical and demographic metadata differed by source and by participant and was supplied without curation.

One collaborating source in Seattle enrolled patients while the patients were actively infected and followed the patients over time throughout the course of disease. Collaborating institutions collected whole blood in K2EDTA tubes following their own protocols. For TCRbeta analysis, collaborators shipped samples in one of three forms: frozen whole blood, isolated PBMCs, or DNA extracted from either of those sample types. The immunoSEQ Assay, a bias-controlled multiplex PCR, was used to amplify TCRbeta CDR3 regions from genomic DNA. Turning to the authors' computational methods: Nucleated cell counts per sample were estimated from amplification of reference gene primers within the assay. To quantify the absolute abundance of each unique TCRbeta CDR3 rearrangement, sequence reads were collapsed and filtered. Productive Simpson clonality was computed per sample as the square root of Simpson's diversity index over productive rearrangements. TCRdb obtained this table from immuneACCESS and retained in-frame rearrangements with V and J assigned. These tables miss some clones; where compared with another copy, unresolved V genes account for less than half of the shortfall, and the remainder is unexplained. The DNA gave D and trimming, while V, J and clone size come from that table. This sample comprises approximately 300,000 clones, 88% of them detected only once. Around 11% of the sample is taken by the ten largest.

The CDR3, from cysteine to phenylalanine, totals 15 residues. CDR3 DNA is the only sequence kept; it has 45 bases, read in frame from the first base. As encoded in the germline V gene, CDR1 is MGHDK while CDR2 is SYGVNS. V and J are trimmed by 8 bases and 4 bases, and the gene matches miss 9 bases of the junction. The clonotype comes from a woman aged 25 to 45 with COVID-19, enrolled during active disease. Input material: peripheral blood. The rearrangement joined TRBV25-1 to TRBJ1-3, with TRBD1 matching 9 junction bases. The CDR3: CASWGQGVSGNTIYF. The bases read TGTGCCAGCTGGGGACAGGGAGTGTCGGGAAACACCATATATTTT.